These 7 T cell receptor beta chains share one sample of origin, sequenced in a study of STAT5B mutations in CD4+ large granular lymphocyte leukemia. Generated by immunoSEQ multiplex PCR, the TCRdb table keeps only in-frame clones and is missing some. The sample consists of approximately 20,000 clones, around 70% of them appearing once. The sample comprised CD4+ T cells from blood buffy coats. These receptors were taken from a human donor in good health.

The rearrangement joins TRBV18 to TRBJ1-1; unclear D gene. Trimming removed 3 bases from V and 1 base from J, with 9 bases in between. The CDR3 is 14 residues long. Germline CDR1 and CDR2: KGHSH and LQKENI. This chain's CDR3 is CASSPAAGNTEAFF. CDR3 sequence (DNA): TGTGCCAGCTCACCCGCGGCAGGGAACACTGAAGCTTTCTTT.

The chain links TRBV2 to TRBJ1-1; D call uncertain. Germline CDR1 and CDR2: SNHLY and FYNNEI. The CDR3 has 12 amino acids. Trimming cost V 10 bases and J 4 bases, with 13 bases left between them. This CDR3 is CATKKRFTEAFF. The CDR3 nucleotides read TGTGCCACAAAAAAGAGGTTCACTGAAGCTTTCTTT.

The chain couples TRBV11-1 to TRBJ2-3; D is unresolved. The CDR3 runs 11 residues. Germline V CDR1 and CDR2: SGHAT, FQDESV (reference sequence). V shed 5 bases and J shed 6 bases, with 6 bases lying between them. The DNA for the CDR3 is TGTGCCAGCAGCATCCTGGATACGCAGTATTTT. Its protein is CASSILDTQYF.

This clone was counted between two and nine times. The J gene is TRBJ2-7, the V gene TRBV18; tentative D call: TRBD2 (5 bases). CDR1 and CDR2 (germline): KGHSH, LQKENI. V lost 3 bases and J 5 bases, leaving 17 bases between the germline ends. The CDR3 covers 15 residues. CDR3 region: CASSPRDAGKDEQYF. The CDR3 region has the DNA TGTGCCAGCTCACCGAGAGACGCCGGGAAGGACGAGCAGTACTTC.

The J gene is TRBJ2-2, the V gene TRBV5-1; no clear D gene. Trimming cost V 3 bases and J 0 bases, with 6 bases left between them. CDR1 and CDR2 from the germline V gene are SGHRS and YFSETQ. The CDR3 is made up of 14 amino acids. The CDR3 DNA sequence: TGCGCCAGCAGCTCAGGATCGAACACCGGGGAGCTGTTTTTT. Amino acids: CASSSGSNTGELFF.

The chain uses TRBV27 and TRBJ2-4, with D perhaps assigned TRBD1 or TRBD2 (6 bases each). CDR1 is MNHEY, CDR2 SMNVEV, per germline (reference sequence). This CDR3 contains 14 residues. V lost 3 bases to trimming and J lost 8 bases, with 14 bases between them. CDR3 loop: CASSLEGQRDIQYF. The CDR3 DNA reads TGTGCCAGCAGTTTGGAGGGACAACGGGACATTCAGTACTTC.

In its sample, this clone was seen a few times. This rearrangement joins TRBV7-9 to TRBJ1-6; tentative D call: TRBD1 (5 bases). Germline V gene sequence: CDR1 SEHNR, CDR2 FQNEAQ (reference sequence). CDR3 size: 14 residues. With 3 bases removed from V and 6 bases from J, the gap between germline ends came to 9 bases. Here the CDR3 DNA reads TGTGCCAGCAGCTTGGGACGGCCTAATTCACCCCTCCACTTT. It encodes CASSLGRPNSPLHF.